This TCR beta chain was sequenced in a study of T cell changes during pregnancy in multiple sclerosis. Produced via immunoSEQ multiplex PCR; TCRdb's table is partial and in-frame only. The sample has 40,000 or so clones, about 92% seen once. V lost 9 bases to trimming and J lost 3 bases, with 5 bases between them. CDR3 length: 10 residues. Germline CDR1 reads LNHDA; CDR2 reads SQIVND (reference sequence). The receptor's source is a female donor with multiple sclerosis, enrolled in a pregnancy study. The specimen comprised CD8+ T cells from peripheral blood mononuclear cells, sampled in the first trimester of pregnancy. The V gene is TRBV19, the J gene TRBJ1-2; D unclear. The CDR3 coding sequence is TGTGCCAGCGGAGACTATGGCTACACCTTC. It translates to CASGDYGYTF.